Listed below are T cell receptor beta chains from one sample, sequenced in a study of CD8+CD57+ T cells in acquired aplastic anemia. A single record per CDR3 protein comes from TCRdb applying MiXCR to the reads. The sample carries 150,000 to 200,000 distinct CDR3 sequences, about 64% recorded once. The sequenced material came from sorted CD4+, CD8+, or CD8+CD57+ T cells (not recorded which) from PBMCs. The receptor set was obtained from a human donor with severe aplastic anemia or a healthy control (not recorded which). The CDR3 runs from the conserved cysteine through the conserved F or W. D genes are given only for firm matches. A row's size may be missing; if present it is once, few, many or a size class.

TRBD2	TRBV15	-	TRBJ2-3	CATFSGGSTDTQYF	TGTGCCACCTTTAGCGGGGGGAGCACAGATACGCAGTATTTT
-	TRBV6-5	-	TRBJ2-7	CASSYGHPNYEQYF	TGTGCCAGCAGTTACGGGCATCCTAACTACGAGCAGTACTTC
-	TRBV6-4	-	TRBJ2-7	CARGTPRSEQYF	TGTGCCAGAGGGACCCCGAGGAGCGAGCAGTACTTC
-	TRBV7-2	-	TRBJ2-2	CASSLAMVVAIDTGELFF	TGTGCCAGCAGCTTAGCGATGGTGGTAGCGATCGACACCGGGGAGCTGTTTTTT
-	TRBV20-1	-	TRBJ1-1	CSARGESEAFF	TGCAGTGCTAGGGGAGAGAGTGAAGCTTTCTTT
-	TRBV24-1	-	TRBJ2-2	CATSDFEPRTGELFF	TGTGCCACCAGTGATTTTGAACCGCGCACCGGGGAGCTGTTTTTT
-	TRBV10-2	few	TRBJ2-3	CASSDRSTDTQYF	TGCGCCAGCAGTGACAGGAGCACAGATACGCAGTATTTT
TRBD1	TRBV19	many	TRBJ1-1	CASSPWDRANTEAFF	TGTGCCAGTAGTCCCTGGGACAGGGCCAACACTGAAGCTTTCTTT
-	TRBV29-1	-	TRBJ2-6	CSVVGDRSSGANVLTF	TGCAGCGTTGTTGGGGACCGGAGCTCTGGGGCCAACGTCCTGACTTTC
TRBD2	TRBV7-9	-	TRBJ2-3	CASSSSGGDTDTQYF	TGTGCCAGCAGCTCTAGCGGGGGAGACACAGATACGCAGTATTTT
-	TRBV4-3	many	TRBJ2-2	CASSQDRWENTGELFF	TGCGCCAGCAGCCAAGATCGTTGGGAGAACACCGGGGAGCTGTTTTTT
TRBD1	TRBV11-2	-	TRBJ1-1	CASRGQPNTEAFF	TGTGCCAGCCGGGGACAGCCAAACACTGAAGCTTTCTTT
-	TRBV5-5	-	TRBJ1-6	CASSLEAVNSPLHF	TGTGCCAGCAGCTTGGAGGCAGTAAATTCACCCCTCCACTTT
-	TRBV7-8	once	TRBJ2-1	CASSSTSMATRRVGNEQFF	TGTGCCAGCAGCTCGACCTCTATGGCGACTAGGCGGGTGGGGAATGAGCAGTTCTTC
-	TRBV20-1	-	TRBJ1-1	CSAKDRENTEAFF	TGCAGTGCTAAGGACCGAGAGAACACTGAAGCTTTCTTT
-	TRBV20-1	-	TRBJ2-1	CSAPVRGGYNEQFF	TGCAGTGCCCCAGTCCGCGGCGGATACAATGAGCAGTTCTTC
-	TRBV10-3	-	TRBJ2-7	CAISGAESSYEQYF	TGTGCCATCAGCGGTGCGGAGAGCTCCTACGAGCAGTACTTC
-	TRBV6-1	-	TRBJ1-3	CASSGASDTGNTIYF	TGTGCCAGCAGCGGAGCGAGTGACACTGGAAACACCATATATTTT
TRBD2	TRBV20-1	-	TRBJ2-1	CSARLTSGDRGEQFF	TGCAGTGCTAGATTAACTAGCGGGGATCGCGGTGAGCAGTTCTTC
-	TRBV10-3	-	TRBJ2-7	CAISEPDYRLGEQYF	TGTGCCATCAGTGAGCCTGACTATCGACTTGGCGAGCAGTACTTC
TRBD1	TRBV9	-	TRBJ1-4	CASSVAAYRGVTNEKLFF	TGTGCCAGCAGCGTAGCCGCCTACAGGGGGGTAACTAATGAAAAACTGTTTTTT
-	TRBV12-3/TRBV12-4	many	TRBJ1-2	CASSIDRNYGYTF	TGTGCCAGTAGTATCGACAGAAACTATGGCTACACCTTC
TRBD1	TRBV2	-	TRBJ2-7	CATRTGTSYEQYF	TGTGCCACCCGGACAGGCACCTCCTACGAGCAGTACTTC
-	TRBV7-2	-	TRBJ2-3	CASSPPAATDTQYF	TGTGCCAGCAGCCCACCAGCCGCCACAGATACGCAGTATTTT
-	TRBV7-2	-	TRBJ1-4	CASSSAMGPNEKLFF	TGTGCCAGCAGCAGCGCTATGGGTCCCAATGAAAAACTGTTTTTT
-	TRBV19	-	TRBJ2-3	CASSIRPDRDTQYF	TGCGCCAGTAGTATCCGTCCCGACCGAGATACGCAGTATTTT
TRBD2	TRBV7-9	-	TRBJ2-5	CASSPPGLAGGNEYF	TGTGCCAGCAGCCCCCCGGGACTAGCAGGCGGTAATGAGTACTTC
-	TRBV11-1	-	TRBJ1-2	CASSLGVGRNYGYTF	TGTGCCAGCAGCTTAGGCGTGGGGCGCAACTATGGCTACACCTTC
TRBD1	TRBV7-9	-	TRBJ2-5	CASRPPTGQPQQETQYF	TGTGCCAGCAGACCACCCACGGGACAGCCCCAACAAGAGACCCAGTACTTC
-	TRBV29-1	-	TRBJ1-5	CSVVQGGNQPQHF	TGCAGCGTTGTCCAGGGAGGCAATCAGCCCCAGCATTTT
-	TRBV6-5	-	TRBJ1-6	CASSHYSSQWSVLGF	TGTGCCAGCAGTCACTACTCATCACAATGGTCGGTCCTAGGCTTT
-	TRBV5-5	-	TRBJ1-1	CASSLKSSMGSEAFF	TGTGCCAGCAGCTTGAAATCCTCCATGGGGTCTGAAGCTTTCTTT
TRBD1	TRBV7-7	-	TRBJ2-7	CASSGQGGEQYF	TGTGCTAGCAGTGGACAGGGGGGAGAGCAGTACTTC
TRBD1	TRBV15	-	TRBJ2-2	CATSRGRGSHGELFF	TGTGCCACCAGCAGAGGCAGGGGGTCCCACGGGGAGCTGTTTTTT
-	TRBV24-1	-	TRBJ2-2	CATSDLEGQGTGELFF	TGTGCCACCAGTGATTTGGAAGGGCAGGGTACCGGGGAGCTGTTTTTT
-	TRBV20-1	-	TRBJ2-7	CSARDWLDDSYEQYF	TGCAGTGCTAGAGATTGGCTAGATGATTCCTACGAGCAGTACTTC
-	TRBV30	few	TRBJ1-3	CAWSDPGAGNTIYF	TGTGCCTGGAGTGATCCAGGAGCGGGAAACACCATATATTTT
-	TRBV28	many	TRBJ2-5	CASSLEGATQYF	TGTGCCAGCAGTTTGGAGGGGGCGACCCAGTACTTC
TRBD2	TRBV20-1	-	TRBJ2-7	CSARDYSGSTYEQYF	TGCAGTGCTAGAGATTACAGCGGGAGCACCTACGAGCAGTACTTC
-	TRBV20-1	-	TRBJ2-7	CSASTEAYEQYF	TGCAGTGCGTCGACGGAAGCCTACGAGCAGTACTTC
-	TRBV7-9	-	TRBJ2-7	CASTPWGSSYEQYF	TGTGCCAGCACCCCGTGGGGCAGCTCCTACGAGCAGTACTTC
-	TRBV19	-	TRBJ2-7	CASSPQPNYEQYF	TGTGCCAGCAGCCCACAGCCAAACTACGAGCAGTACTTC
-	TRBV5-4	-	TRBJ2-7	CASSLHRFYEQYF	TGTGCCAGCAGCTTACACAGATTCTACGAGCAGTACTTC
TRBD1	TRBV5-1	-	TRBJ2-5	CASSLMDRVPQETQYF	TGCGCCAGCAGCTTAATGGACAGGGTCCCTCAAGAGACCCAGTACTTC
-	TRBV7-8	-	TRBJ1-2	CASSPDAGGYTF	TGTGCCAGCAGCCCAGACGCGGGCGGCTACACCTTC